The clone carrying this T cell receptor (beta chain) was picked up a small number of times. This entry comes from a study of T-cell reconstitution after alpha-beta-depleted transplantation in children. The CDR3 spans 13 residues. Per germline, CDR1 SEHNR and CDR2 FQNEAQ (reference sequence). V lost 7 bases and J 7 bases, leaving 14 bases between the germline ends. It was with unique molecular identifiers that the TCRbeta library was prepared. TCRdb itself ran the PCR reads through MiXCR, one entry per CDR3 protein. The repertoire holds around 600,000 distinct CDR3 sequences, with 15% to 20% as singletons.

The chain couples TRBV7-9 to TRBJ2-1; D is undetermined. The sequenced sample was PBMCs from the stem cell graft donor, obtained from the stem cell graft. This sequence was found in a human donor who donated a stem cell graft to a child with acute myeloid leukemia. The CDR3 region is CASTGPVRNEQFF. The CDR3 DNA sequence: TGTGCCAGCACCGGACCCGTCCGGAATGAGCAGTTCTTC.